The subject of this entry is one T cell receptor (beta chain). The sample is drawn from a study of monozygotic twins with inflammatory bowel disease. TCRdb re-called the 5' RACE reads, yielding one record per CDR3 amino acid sequence without DNA. The table lists around 140,000 distinct CDR3 sequences. The CDR3 extends over 18 amino acids. CDR1 and CDR2 from the germline V gene are SGHAT and FQNNGV. The chain couples TRBV11-2 to TRBJ2-1; no DNA is available, so the TRBD2 call from TCRdb remains unchecked. The specimen was blood. This TCR derives from a human donor with ulcerative colitis or Crohn's disease, or a healthy co-twin of an affected twin (not recorded which). CDR3 in amino acids: CASSLYPSSSGVNNEQFF.